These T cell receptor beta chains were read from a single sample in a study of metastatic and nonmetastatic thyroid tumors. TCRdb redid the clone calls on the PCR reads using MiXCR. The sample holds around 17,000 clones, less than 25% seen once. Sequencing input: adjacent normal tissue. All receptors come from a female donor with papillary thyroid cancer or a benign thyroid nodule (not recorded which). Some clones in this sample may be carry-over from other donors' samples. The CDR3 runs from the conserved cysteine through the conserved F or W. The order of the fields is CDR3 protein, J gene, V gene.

CDR3: CASSFDRVALIDTQYF
J: TRBJ2-3
V: TRBV2

CDR3: CASSLRADAYNEQFF
J: TRBJ2-1
V: TRBV7-3

CDR3: CAISESWDIGNSPLHF
J: TRBJ1-6
V: TRBV10-3

CDR3: CASSLVRGEANVLTF
J: TRBJ2-6
V: TRBV5-1

CDR3: CASRLNGTGSTDTQYF
J: TRBJ2-3
V: TRBV7-8

CDR3: CASSEASAGYSYEKYF
J: TRBJ2-7
V: TRBV6-1

CDR3: CASSLDSYNQQFF
J: TRBJ2-1
V: TRBV11-3

CDR3: CASSHRGGAALGETQYF
J: TRBJ2-5
V: TRBV5-4

CDR3: CSAREAHQETKYF
J: TRBJ2-5
V: TRBV20-1

CDR3: CASMRTQNTEAFF
J: TRBJ1-1
V: TRBV2

CDR3: CASSPSTLSGNTIYF
J: TRBJ1-3
V: TRBV7-8

CDR3: CASTKGTWTEAFF
J: TRBJ1-1
V: TRBV7-2

CDR3: CASSLGRDRGYQETQYF
J: TRBJ2-5
V: TRBV5-1